There are a few counts of the clone carrying this T cell receptor (beta chain). Its antigen remains unidentified. The source of the sample is a study of beta chain features in type 1 diabetes. Study outcomes and limitations: For Type 1 diabetes patients, all four CD4+ subsets carried TCRB CDR3s that were moderately but significantly shorter. Comparison showed that naive, central memory and Treg TCRB repertoires appeared more similar among patients than among healthy donors. Patients and controls would share equally any PCR tilt toward shorter templates.

Expressed TCRB transcripts were sequenced after all isolated RNA was converted to cDNA. TCRdb's table, derived via immunoSEQ multiplex PCR, lists solely in-frame clones and lacks some. The profile covers more than 200,000 clones, with about a sixth appearing a single time and about 0.08% taken by the ten largest. V gave up 5 bases and J gave up 7 bases; unmatched junction bases: 2. The CDR3 consists of 13 residues. The germline CDR1 and CDR2 sequences are MDHEN and SYDVKM. The chain combines TRBV28 with TRBJ1-4, with TRBD1 matching over 9 bases. The clonotype was recovered from a man aged 25-45 years with type 1 diabetes. The specimen was naive CD4+ T cells from blood. The CDR3 protein is CASSGTGSEKLFF. The DNA for the CDR3 is TGTGCCAGCAGTGGGACAGGGTCTGAAAAACTGTTTTTT.